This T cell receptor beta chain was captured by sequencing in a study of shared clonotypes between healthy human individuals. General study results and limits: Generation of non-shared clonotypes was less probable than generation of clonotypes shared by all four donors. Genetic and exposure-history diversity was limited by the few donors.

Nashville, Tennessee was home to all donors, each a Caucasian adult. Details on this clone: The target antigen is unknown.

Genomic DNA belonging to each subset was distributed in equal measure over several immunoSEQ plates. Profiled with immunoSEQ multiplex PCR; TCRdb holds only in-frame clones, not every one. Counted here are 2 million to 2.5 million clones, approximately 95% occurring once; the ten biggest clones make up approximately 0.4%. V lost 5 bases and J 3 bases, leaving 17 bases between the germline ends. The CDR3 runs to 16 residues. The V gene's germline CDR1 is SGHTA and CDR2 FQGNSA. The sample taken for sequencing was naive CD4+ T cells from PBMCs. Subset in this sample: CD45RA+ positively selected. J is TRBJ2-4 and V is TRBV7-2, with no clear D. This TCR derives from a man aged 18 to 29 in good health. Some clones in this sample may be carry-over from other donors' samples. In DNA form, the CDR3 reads TGTGCCAGCAGCCCGCGCTTGGGCCCCAACAAAAACATTCAGTACTTC. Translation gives CASSPRLGPNKNIQYF.